Listed here are 22 T cell receptor beta chains from one sample, sequenced in a study of shared clonotypes between healthy human individuals. The data were produced by immunoSEQ multiplex PCR, yet TCRdb's version contains in-frame clones alone and is incomplete. The sample lists 950,000 to 1,100,000 clones, roughly 80% occurring once. The sample comprised memory CD4+ T cells sorted from blood. Subset described: CD45RA-negative fraction. The source of these receptors is a man aged 18-30 years in good health.

The chain has TRBV6-5 and TRBJ2-7; the D is unclear. The CDR3 sequence is 13 residues long. Germline assignment: CDR1 MNHEY and CDR2 SVGAGI. Trimming took off 5 bases at V and 0 bases at J, with 8 bases between the two ends. CDR3 amino acids: CASSRLVSYEQYF. The CDR3 DNA reads TGTGCCAGCAGTCGACTGGTCTCCTACGAGCAGTACTTC.

V and J are TRBV7-2 and TRBJ1-6, with TRBD1 matching 10 bases. The CDR3 spans 18 residues. Germline loops: CDR1 SGHTA, CDR2 FQGNSA. Trimming removed 6 bases from V and 0 bases from J; junction bases left unmatched: 8. CDR3 loop: CASSYRTGGSSYNSPLHF. CDR3 nucleotide sequence: TGTGCCAGCAGTTACCGGACAGGGGGGAGCTCCTATAATTCACCCCTCCACTTT.

The chain employs TRBV5-1 and TRBJ2-3; D is unclear. Looked up from germline, CDR1 is SGHRS and CDR2 is YFSETQ. The V end was cut by 4 bases, the J end by 4 bases, with 13 bases between. The CDR3 has 14 amino acids. The CDR3 nucleotides are TGCGCCAGCAGCCAGAATTCTAACGCAGATACGCAGTATTTT. Protein: CASSQNSNADTQYF. Looking up the rest from reference TRBV5-1 and TRBJ2-3 gives the full variable domain: KAGVTQTPRYLIKTRGQQVTLSCSPISGHRSVSWYQQTPGQGLQFLFEYFSETQRNKGNFPGRFSGRQFSNSRSEMNVSTLELGDSALYLCASSQNSNADTQYFGPGTRLTVL.

The chain is built from TRBV23-1 and TRBJ2-3; D uncertain. TRBV23-1 is an ORF, and what it does is uncertain. The CDR3 covers 13 residues. Trimming cost V 7 bases and J 0 bases, with 8 bases left between them. The CDR3 loop is CASTWSSTDTQYF. In DNA, the CDR3 is TGCGCCAGCACTTGGAGCAGCACAGATACGCAGTATTTT.

V usage is TRBV19 and J usage is TRBJ2-6; D not resolved. The CDR3 is 14 amino acids. V shed 5 bases and J shed 0 bases, with 5 bases lying between them. Germline values: CDR1 LNHDA, CDR2 SQIVND (reference sequence). Here the CDR3 reads CASSGDSGANVLTF. The CDR3 nucleotides read TGTGCCAGTAGTGGGGACTCTGGGGCCAACGTCCTGACTTTC.

To note about this clone: With only one base between it and a far larger clone, this is likely a read error. V is TRBV5-6 and J is TRBJ1-2, with D possibly being TRBD1 (5 bases). There are 15 residues in the CDR3. The V gene's germline CDR1 is SGHDT and CDR2 YYEEEE. CDR3 loop: CASSQLTQGNYGYAF. The CDR3, as DNA: TGTGCCAGCAGCCAGTTAACCCAGGGCAACTATGGCTACGCCTTC.

The chain uses TRBV28 and TRBJ1-6; 9 bases match TRBD1. The CDR3 runs 16 residues. V lost 6 bases and J lost 11; bases outside the gene matches: 14. The germline gives CDR1 MDHEN, CDR2 SYDVKM. The CDR3 is CASSLPGQGIRPPLHF. The CDR3, as DNA: TGTGCCAGCAGCCTCCCGGGACAGGGTATTAGACCACCCCTCCACTTT.

This clone came up once. The rearrangement uses TRBV30 and TRBJ1-6; 8 bases fit TRBD1. V lost 4 bases, J lost 7 bases, and 9 bases stayed unmatched. CDR1 and CDR2 (germline): GTSNPN, SVGIG (reference sequence). CDR3 length equals 15 residues. CDR3: CAWNLDRAVNSPLHF. CDR3 DNA: TGTGCCTGGAACCTGGACAGGGCCGTAAATTCACCCCTCCACTTT.

This clone was found once. The chain joins TRBV7-8 to TRBJ2-3; 10 bases match TRBD2. The CDR3 runs to 16 residues. Germline loops: CDR1 SGHVS, CDR2 FQNEAQ. Trimming removed 5 bases from V and 2 bases from J; junction bases left unmatched: 7. The CDR3 region is CASSPGLADFTDTQYF. The DNA of the CDR3 is TGTGCCAGCAGCCCTGGACTAGCGGATTTCACAGATACGCAGTATTTT.

V gene TRBV5-4 combines with J gene TRBJ1-2; unclear D gene. CDR3 size: 15 residues. Germline V gene lookup returns CDR1 SGHNT and CDR2 YYREEE (reference sequence). V lost 4 bases and J 0 bases, leaving 13 bases between the germline ends. The CDR3 DNA reads as TGTGCCAGCAGCCCTGACCCGGGTGCTAACTATGGCTACACCTTC. Translated, it gives CASSPDPGANYGYTF.

In the case of this clone: The same CDR3 is also encoded by other DNA sequences in this sample. This chain joins TRBV7-9 and TRBJ2-5; D gene unclear. Trimming removed 2 bases at V and 1 base at J, with 8 bases between. This CDR3 contains 14 residues. Germline assignment: CDR1 SEHNR and CDR2 FQNEAQ (reference sequence). The CDR3 sequence is CASSLRAGQETQYF. The CDR3 nucleotides are TGTGCCAGCAGCTTAAGGGCAGGCCAAGAGACCCAGTACTTC.

This chain joins TRBV11-3 and TRBJ2-1; 7 nucleotides align to TRBD1. Trimming cost V 0 bases and J 7 bases; bases outside gene matches: 6. Per germline, CDR1 SGHNT and CDR2 YENEEA. This CDR3 has 15 residues. The CDR3 DNA follows: TGTGCCAGCAGCTTAGATCCGACAGGGAGAAATGAGCAGTTCTTC. This sequence encodes CASSLDPTGRNEQFF.

The rearrangement uses TRBV5-6 and TRBJ2-5, with D hard to call. The V and J ends lost 7 bases and 2 bases respectively, with 12 bases between them. From germline, CDR1 is SGHDT and CDR2 YYEEEE. This CDR3 has 13 amino acids. CDR3 protein: CASCRGLQETQYF. CDR3 nucleotides: TGTGCCAGCTGCCGTGGCCTTCAAGAGACCCAGTACTTC.

This chain joins TRBV10-2 and TRBJ2-2; no definite D call. Germline CDR1 and CDR2: WSHSY and SAAADI. This CDR3 region has 12 residues. V lost 6 bases, J lost 2 bases, and 4 bases lay in between. This CDR3 is CASRDNTGELFF. The CDR3 DNA reads as TGCGCCAGCAGGGATAACACCGGGGAGCTGTTTTTT.

This CDR3 reads CASSLESGWNTGELFF. The CDR3 region has the DNA TGCGCCAGCAGCTTGGAAAGCGGTTGGAACACCGGGGAGCTGTTTTTT. The J gene is TRBJ2-2, the V gene TRBV5-1; D possibly corresponds to TRBD2 (5 bases). Trimming cost V 0 bases and J 1 base, with 10 bases left between them. The CDR3 totals 16 residues. The germline CDR1 and CDR2 sequences are SGHRS and YFSETQ.

V usage is TRBV10-3 and J usage is TRBJ2-3, with TRBD1 matching 10 bases. The V gene end was trimmed by 10 bases and the J gene end by 0 bases; junction bases not matched to a gene: 4. The germline CDR1 and CDR2 sequences are ENHRY and SYGVKD. The CDR3 runs to 14 residues. Here the CDR3 reads CATADRGSTDTQYF. The DNA of the CDR3 is TGTGCCACCGCGGACAGGGGGAGCACAGATACGCAGTATTTT.

V and J are TRBV30 and TRBJ2-3; no firm D call. The CDR3 length is 16 residues. The V end was cut by 3 bases, the J end by 1 base, with 17 bases between. Per germline, CDR1 GTSNPN and CDR2 SVGIG (reference sequence). As DNA, the CDR3 is TGTGCCTGGAGAGGGCTGAGGCCCGCGGGCACAGATACGCAGTATTTT. This translates into CAWRGLRPAGTDTQYF. The whole variable domain, filled in from reference TRBV30 and TRBJ2-3, reads SQTIHQWPATLVQPVGSPLSLECTVEGTSNPNLYWYRQAAGRGLQLLFYSVGIGQISSEVPQNLSASRPQDRQFILSSKKLLLSDSGFYLCAWRGLRPAGTDTQYFGPGTRLTVL.

The chain has TRBV16 and TRBJ1-1; TRBD1 matches at 8 bases. The CDR3 is 14 residues long. Germline CDR1 reads KGHSY; CDR2 reads FQNENV. Germline trimming cut 4 bases from V and 11 bases from J; bases unmatched to any gene: 12. The CDR3 sequence is CASSPTIRGRGAFF. In DNA, the CDR3 is TGTGCCAGCAGCCCCACCATCAGGGGGCGCGGGGCTTTCTTT. Full variable domain (outside the CDR3, taken from reference TRBV16 and TRBJ1-1): GEEVAQTPKHLVRGEGQKAKLYCAPIKGHSYVFWYQQVLKNEFKFLISFQNENVFDETGMPKERFSAKCLPNSPCSLEIQATKLEDSAVYFCASSPTIRGRGAFFGQGTRLTVV.

This chain connects TRBV14 to TRBJ2-7; 10 positions agree with TRBD2. CDR1 and CDR2 from the germline V gene are SGHDN and FVKESK. V lost 3 bases, J lost 6 bases, and 8 bases stayed unmatched. The CDR3 has 15 residues. As DNA, the CDR3 is TGTGCCAGCAGCCACTTAGCGGGAGGTGTTCGCGAGCAGTACTTC. Translation gives CASSHLAGGVREQYF.

This rearrangement joins TRBV6-5 to TRBJ2-2, with unresolved D. Deletions cut 4 bases from V and 1 base from J, with 4 bases between. CDR3 length: 13 amino acids. Germline V CDR1 and CDR2: MNHEY, SVGAGI. CDR3 sequence (DNA): TGTGCCAGCAGTTCTGTGAACACCGGGGAGCTGTTTTTT. Amino acid sequence: CASSSVNTGELFF.

There are a few counts of this clone. V gene TRBV10-3 combines with J gene TRBJ2-2, with a tentative D call TRBD2 (6 bases). The CDR3 extends over 14 amino acids. V lost 9 bases, J lost 1 base, and 12 bases lay in between. From germline, CDR1 is ENHRY and CDR2 SYGVKD. The CDR3 protein is CAMTGTLNTGELFF. Here the CDR3 DNA reads TGTGCCATGACCGGGACTTTGAACACCGGGGAGCTGTTTTTT.

The CDR3 protein is CASRDDRGYGYTF. CDR3 DNA sequence: TGTGCCAGCAGGGACGACAGGGGCTATGGCTACACCTTC. The chain is built from TRBV25-1 and TRBJ1-2; TRBD1 matches 8 bases. Germline-derived CDR1 and CDR2 are MGHDK and SYGVNS. This CDR3 is 13 amino acids long. V shed 6 bases and J 4 bases; nucleotides not matched to a gene: 4.